Listed below are T cell receptor beta chains from one sample, sequenced in a study of blood T cell repertoires in COVID-19. The data were produced by immunoSEQ multiplex PCR, yet TCRdb's version contains in-frame clones alone and is incomplete. The sample lists about 230,000 clones, 70% to 90% occurring once. Sample: peripheral blood. The receptor source for this set is a man aged 35 to 55 with acute or convalescent COVID-19. CDR3s include the opening cysteine and the closing phenylalanine or tryptophan. A D gene is named only where the DNA matches it firmly. For some rows the clone size is stated as once, few or many, or as a class when expanded; others skip it.

v_gene	j_gene	d_gene	abundance	CDR3aa	CDR3nt
TRBV6-5	TRBJ1-5	TRBD1	NA	CASRGTDSNQPQHF	TGTGCCAGCAGGGGGACAGATAGCAATCAGCCCCAGCATTTT
TRBV5-4	TRBJ2-1	TRBD1	NA	CASSSGTGGANEQFF	TGTGCCAGCAGCTCCGGGACAGGGGGCGCAAATGAGCAGTTCTTC
TRBV7-8	TRBJ2-7	TRBD1	NA	CASSSRDRGGEEQYF	TGTGCCAGCAGCTCCCGGGACAGGGGAGGAGAAGAGCAGTACTTC
TRBV3-1/TRBV3-2	TRBJ1-1	TRBD1	NA	CASSQVGQGTEAFF	TGTGCCAGCAGCCAAGTGGGACAGGGGACTGAAGCTTTCTTT
TRBV7-2	TRBJ2-1	TRBD2	NA	CASSLAIAGGLAEQFF	TGTGCCAGCAGCTTAGCGATCGCGGGGGGGCTGGCTGAGCAGTTCTTC
TRBV6-1	TRBJ2-1	NA	NA	CASSELYNEQFF	TGTGCCAGCAGTGAACTGTACAATGAGCAGTTCTTC
TRBV5-4	TRBJ1-1	TRBD1	NA	CASTTQGARGEAFF	TGTGCCAGCACTACCCAGGGGGCTCGGGGTGAAGCTTTCTTT
TRBV7-2	TRBJ1-1	NA	NA	CASSLMGQTEAFF	TGTGCCAGCAGCTTAATGGGGCAGACTGAAGCTTTCTTT
TRBV6-6	TRBJ1-2	NA	NA	CASSYSGDLSSGYTF	TGTGCCAGCAGTTACTCGGGGGACTTATCTAGCGGCTACACCTTC
TRBV9	TRBJ1-1	NA	NA	CASSGGTGKTEAFF	TGTGCCAGCAGCGGAGGAACAGGGAAAACTGAAGCTTTCTTT
TRBV2	TRBJ1-5	TRBD1	NA	CASRGQANQPQHF	TGTGCCAGCAGGGGACAGGCCAATCAGCCCCAGCATTTT
TRBV12-3/TRBV12-4	TRBJ2-2	NA	NA	CASSFVSTGELFF	TGTGCCAGCAGTTTTGTATCCACCGGGGAGCTGTTTTTT
TRBV27	TRBJ2-5	TRBD1	NA	CASRSTPTGGDETQYF	TGTGCCAGCAGATCGACCCCGACAGGGGGCGATGAGACCCAGTACTTC
TRBV28	TRBJ1-1	TRBD1	NA	CASSPTGQGTEAFF	TGTGCCAGCAGTCCCACGGGACAGGGCACTGAAGCTTTCTTT
TRBV23-1	TRBJ1-1	TRBD1	NA	CASSRKQGARTEAFF	TGCGCCAGCAGTCGGAAACAGGGGGCACGAACTGAAGCTTTCTTT
TRBV7-8	TRBJ1-1	NA	once	CASSLVEGNGVATEAFF	TGTGCCAGCAGCTTAGTAGAAGGGAACGGGGTGGCCACTGAAGCTTTCTTT
TRBV2	TRBJ1-2	NA	NA	CAIRDIFNYGYTF	TGTGCCATAAGGGACATATTTAACTATGGCTACACCTTC
TRBV6-4	TRBJ1-5	TRBD1	NA	CASSEGTGGWPQHF	TGTGCCAGCAGTGAAGGGACAGGAGGTTGGCCCCAGCATTTT
TRBV2	TRBJ1-5	NA	NA	CASAGLREQPQHF	TGTGCCAGCGCCGGGCTACGGGAACAGCCCCAGCATTTT
TRBV2	TRBJ1-2	NA	once	CAGTLGRNYGYTF	TGTGCCGGAACCCTGGGCAGAAACTATGGCTACACCTTC
TRBV11-2	TRBJ1-3	NA	NA	CASSFRYSGNTIYF	TGTGCCAGCAGCTTTCGTTACTCTGGAAACACCATATATTTT
TRBV3-1/TRBV3-2	TRBJ2-1	TRBD1	NA	CASSRRQGSYNEQFF	TGTGCCAGCAGCCGTAGACAGGGGTCCTACAATGAGCAGTTCTTC
TRBV7-8	TRBJ1-4	NA	NA	CASSSPGKWYEKLFF	TGTGCCAGCAGCTCACCAGGGAAATGGTATGAAAAACTGTTTTTT
TRBV19	TRBJ1-4	NA	NA	CASSLGGGYEKLFF	TGTGCCAGTAGCCTTGGGGGGGGATATGAAAAACTGTTTTTT
TRBV10-3	TRBJ1-1	NA	NA	CAIRDTLNTEAFF	TGTGCCATCAGAGACACCTTGAACACTGAAGCTTTCTTT
TRBV9	TRBJ2-7	NA	few	CASSVAEAEQYF	TGTGCCAGCAGCGTAGCTGAGGCCGAGCAGTACTTC
TRBV5-1	TRBJ1-5	TRBD1	once	CASRATGESNQPQHF	TGCGCCAGCAGGGCTACAGGGGAGAGCAATCAGCCCCAGCATTTT
TRBV4-2	TRBJ2-1	NA	NA	CASSQEVHYNEQFF	TGTGCCAGCAGCCAAGAAGTACATTACAATGAGCAGTTCTTC
TRBV2	TRBJ2-7	TRBD2	NA	CASRSSGVSYEQYF	TGTGCCAGTAGGTCTAGCGGGGTCTCCTACGAGCAGTACTTC
TRBV19	TRBJ1-3	NA	NA	CASSIDRGNTIYF	TGTGCCAGTAGTATCGACAGAGGAAACACCATATATTTT
TRBV27	TRBJ1-2	NA	few	CASSSSNYGYTF	TGTGCCAGCAGTTCATCTAACTATGGCTACACCTTC